The T cell receptor (beta chain) described here comes from a study of vaccination and CD4 T cells after COVID-19. Study as a whole: Participants were administered two doses of either the BNT162b2 or the mRNA-1273 vaccine.

Sequencing of DNA taken from cultured CD4+ T cells relied on the Oncomine TCR Beta short-read assay. TCRdb passed the PCR reads through MiXCR, listing each CDR3 protein once. The repertoire holds about 14,000 distinct CDR3 sequences, less than 65% seen once, with 7.5% to 9.5% in the top ten. This clonotype was found once. The antigen remains undetermined. Treatment of the sample: roughly ten-day PBMC culture with coronavirus spike peptide pools or control peptides (ViraFEST assay). The V segment lost 2 bases and the J segment 4 bases; nucleotides outside the gene matches: 8. CDR3 length: 16 amino acids. Looked up from germline, CDR1 is SGHAT and CDR2 is FQNNGV.

The rearrangement joins TRBV11-2 to TRBJ2-3; 8 bases line up with TRBD1. Sample: CD4+ T cells from blood, cultured in vitro, taken before SARS-CoV-2 vaccination. The TCR comes from a human donor who had recovered from COVID-19. The CDR3 region has the DNA TGTGCCAGCAGCTTAAAGGCAGGGGGCGGGTCAGATACGCAGTATTTT. Translated: CASSLKAGGGSDTQYF.